A selection of T cell receptor beta chains follows, all from one sample in a study of OX40 agonist ivuxolimab in advanced cancers. Assay: immunoSEQ multiplex PCR; the TCRdb copy retains only in-frame clones and omits some. Of 30,000 to 45,000 clones listed, around 87% are singletons. The material sequenced was CD4+ or CD8+ T cells sorted from blood, taken in a trial of the OX40 agonist ivuxolimab. All receptors come from an adult with an advanced solid tumor such as melanoma, head and neck, liver or kidney cancer. CDR3s include the opening cysteine and the closing phenylalanine or tryptophan. A D gene is named only where the DNA matches it firmly. Clone size is stated in some rows and not others, as once, few, many or a class when expanded.

clone size	D gene	V gene	J gene	CDR3 DNA	CDR3 protein
-	-	TRBV5-6	TRBJ2-2	TGTGCCAGCAGCTTGAGGCTTTACACCGGGGAGCTGTTTTTT	CASSLRLYTGELFF
once	-	TRBV6-6	TRBJ2-2	TGTGCCAGCAGAAAAATTCTAGCCGGGGAGCTGTTTTTT	CASRKILAGELFF
-	TRBD1	TRBV11-2	TRBJ2-2	TGTGCCAGCAGCCACCGGACAGGGGGCGGGAGCCCCGGGGAGCTGTTTTTT	CASSHRTGGGSPGELFF
-	-	TRBV19	TRBJ1-4	TGTGCCAGTACCCCACGACAGCCTAATGAAAAACTGTTTTTT	CASTPRQPNEKLFF
-	-	TRBV7-9	TRBJ2-3	TGTGCCAGCACCCCTTTACAAAGCACAGATACGCAGTATTTT	CASTPLQSTDTQYF
-	TRBD1	TRBV5-1	TRBJ2-1	TGCGCCAGCAGCTCAGGACAGGGAAACAATGAGCAGTTCTTC	CASSSGQGNNEQFF
few	-	TRBV18	TRBJ1-6	TGTGCCAGCTCACCCGGGAATTCACCCCTCCACTTT	CASSPGNSPLHF
-	-	TRBV11-2	TRBJ2-2	TGTGCCAGCAGCTGGTATGAGGCGAACACCGGGGAGCTGTTTTTT	CASSWYEANTGELFF
-	-	TRBV29-1	TRBJ2-7	TGCAGCGTTGAAGATAAGGTACAGTCCGGCGAGCAGTACTTC	CSVEDKVQSGEQYF
-	-	TRBV6-5	TRBJ2-7	TGTGCCAGCAGTAGGGGTTACGAGCAGTACTTC	CASSRGYEQYF
-	TRBD1	TRBV7-8	TRBJ2-2	TGTGCCAGCAGCCCCCGGTTTTCCAGGGGGCACACCGGGGAGCTGTTTTTT	CASSPRFSRGHTGELFF
-	-	TRBV2	TRBJ2-6	TGTGCCAGTAAGTTGAGCTCTGGGGCCAACGTCCTGACTTTC	CASKLSSGANVLTF
-	-	TRBV6-5	TRBJ1-3	TGTGCGAGCATAGGGGCTGGAAACACCATATATTTT	CASIGAGNTIYF
once	TRBD2	TRBV19	TRBJ2-1	TGTGCCAGTAGTATAGATGCTAGCGGGATCTACAATGAGCAGTTCTTC	CASSIDASGIYNEQFF
-	-	TRBV4-1	TRBJ2-5	TGCGCCAGCAGCCACGGACAGAGACAAGAGGCCCAGTACTTC	CASSHGQRQEAQYF
-	TRBD1	TRBV18	TRBJ2-7	TGTGCCAGCTCAACCCGGGACAGGGGCCGGGGCGAGCAGTACTTC	CASSTRDRGRGEQYF
-	-	TRBV7-9	TRBJ2-2	TGTGCCAGCATCCCCCCTTTACAGTCGAACACCGGGGAGCTGTTTTTT	CASIPPLQSNTGELFF
-	TRBD2	TRBV9	TRBJ2-7	TGTGCCAGCAGCGCGGAAGCGGGAGGGCCGTACGAGCAGTACTTC	CASSAEAGGPYEQYF
-	TRBD1	TRBV18	TRBJ1-2	TGTGCCAGCTCACCGGCGGACAGGGTCGGCTATGGCTACACCTTC	CASSPADRVGYGYTF
-	TRBD1	TRBV2	TRBJ2-7	TGTGCCAGCAGCCGGCGACCGGACAGGGAGTACGAGCAGTACTTC	CASSRRPDREYEQYF